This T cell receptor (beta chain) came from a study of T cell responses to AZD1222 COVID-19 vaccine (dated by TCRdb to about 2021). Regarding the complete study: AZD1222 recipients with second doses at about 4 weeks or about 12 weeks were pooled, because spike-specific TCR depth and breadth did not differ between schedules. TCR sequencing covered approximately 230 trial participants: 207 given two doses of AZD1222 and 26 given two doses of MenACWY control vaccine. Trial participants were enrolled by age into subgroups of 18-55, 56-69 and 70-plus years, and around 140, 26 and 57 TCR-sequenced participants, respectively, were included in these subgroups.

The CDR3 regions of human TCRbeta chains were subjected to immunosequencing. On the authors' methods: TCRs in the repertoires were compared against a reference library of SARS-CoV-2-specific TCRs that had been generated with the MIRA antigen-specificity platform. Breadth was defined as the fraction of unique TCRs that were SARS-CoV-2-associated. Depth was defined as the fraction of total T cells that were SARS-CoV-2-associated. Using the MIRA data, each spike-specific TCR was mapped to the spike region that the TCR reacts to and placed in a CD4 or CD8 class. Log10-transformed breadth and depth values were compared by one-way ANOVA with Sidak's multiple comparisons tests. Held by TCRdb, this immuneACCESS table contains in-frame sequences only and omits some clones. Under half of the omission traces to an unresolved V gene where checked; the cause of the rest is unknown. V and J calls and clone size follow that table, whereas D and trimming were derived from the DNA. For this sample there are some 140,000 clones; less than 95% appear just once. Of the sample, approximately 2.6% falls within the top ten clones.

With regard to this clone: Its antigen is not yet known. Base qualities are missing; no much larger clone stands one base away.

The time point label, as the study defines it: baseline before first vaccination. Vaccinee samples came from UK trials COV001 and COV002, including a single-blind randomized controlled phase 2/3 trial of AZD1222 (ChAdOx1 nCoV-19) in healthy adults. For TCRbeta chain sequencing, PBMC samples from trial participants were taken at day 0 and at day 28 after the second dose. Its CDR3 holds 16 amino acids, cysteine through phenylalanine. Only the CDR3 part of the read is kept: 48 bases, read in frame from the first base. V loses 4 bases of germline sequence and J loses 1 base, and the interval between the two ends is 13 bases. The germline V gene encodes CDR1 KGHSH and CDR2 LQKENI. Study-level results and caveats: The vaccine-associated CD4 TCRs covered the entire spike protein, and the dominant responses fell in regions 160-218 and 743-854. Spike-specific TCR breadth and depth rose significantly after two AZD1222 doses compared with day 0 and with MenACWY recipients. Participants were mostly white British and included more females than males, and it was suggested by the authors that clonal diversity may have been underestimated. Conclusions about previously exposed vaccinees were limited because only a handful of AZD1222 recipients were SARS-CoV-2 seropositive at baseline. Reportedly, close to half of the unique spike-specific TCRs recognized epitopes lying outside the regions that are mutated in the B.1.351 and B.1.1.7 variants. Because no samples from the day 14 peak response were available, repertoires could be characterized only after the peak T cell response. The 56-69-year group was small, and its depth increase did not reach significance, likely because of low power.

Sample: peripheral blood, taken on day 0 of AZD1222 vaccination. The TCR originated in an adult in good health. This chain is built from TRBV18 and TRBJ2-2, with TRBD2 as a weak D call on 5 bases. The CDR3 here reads CASSHSFRENTGELFF. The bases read TGTGCCAGCTCACATTCTTTTCGGGAGAACACCGGGGAGCTGTTTTTT. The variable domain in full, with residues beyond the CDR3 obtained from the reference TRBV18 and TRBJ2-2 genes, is NAGVMQNPRHLVRRRGQEARLRCSPMKGHSHVYWYRQLPEEGLKFMVYLQKENIIDESGMPKERFSAEFPKEGPSILRIQQVVRGDSAAYFCASSHSFRENTGELFFGEGSRLTVL.